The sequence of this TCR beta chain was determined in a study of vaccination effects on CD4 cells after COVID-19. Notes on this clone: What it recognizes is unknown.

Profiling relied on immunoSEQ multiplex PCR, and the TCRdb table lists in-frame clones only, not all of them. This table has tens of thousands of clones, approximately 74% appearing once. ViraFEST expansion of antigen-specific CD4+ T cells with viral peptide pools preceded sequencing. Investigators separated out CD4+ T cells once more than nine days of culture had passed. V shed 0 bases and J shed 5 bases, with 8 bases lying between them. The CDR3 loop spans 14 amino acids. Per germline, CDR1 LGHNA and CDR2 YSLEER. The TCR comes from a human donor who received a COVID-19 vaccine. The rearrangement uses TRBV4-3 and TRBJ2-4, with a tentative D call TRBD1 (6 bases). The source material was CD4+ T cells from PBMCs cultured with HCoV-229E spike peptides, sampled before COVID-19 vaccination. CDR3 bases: TGCGCCAGCAGCCAAGACAGGGGTCAAAACATTCAGTACTTC. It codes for CASSQDRGQNIQYF.